A selection of T cell receptor beta chains follows, all from one sample in a study of blood T cells in healthy people across ages. Each CDR3 protein is one row after TCRdb ran MiXCR on the 5' RACE reads. The sample includes 700,000 to 950,000 distinct CDR3 sequences, 40% to 45% of them seen just once. The sample taken for sequencing was blood. Source of these receptors: a woman in her fifties or sixties in good health. CDR3s leave out the opening cysteine and the closing phenylalanine or tryptophan. Fields, in order: CDR3 protein, J gene, V gene.

ASSVGTSGSVLRGSYNGQF,TRBJ2-1,TRBV9
ATSPWYRGSTSEQY,TRBJ2-5,TRBV24-1
ASSQTPATSGDSNEQF,TRBJ2-1,TRBV27
ASSSHLAGGPPETQY,TRBJ2-5,TRBV27
ASSTGGAGGQETQY,-,TRBV5-4
ASSPPVGLAGVWEQY,TRBJ2-7,TRBV7-2
ASSLGVRSEQF,TRBJ2-1,TRBV11-3
ASGWQPATNEKLF,TRBJ1-4,TRBV11-2
ASSSTTGNYGYT,TRBJ1-2,TRBV6-2/TRBV6-3
SVANPGQGIMGAKNIQY,TRBJ2-4,TRBV29-1
ASSPGQHSNEKLF,TRBJ1-4,TRBV7-2
ASSAGTSGVRIEETQY,TRBJ2-5,TRBV7-9
ASGIGSFGGRGYT,TRBJ1-2,TRBV12-3/TRBV12-4
ASSSRGAGTEAF,TRBJ1-1,TRBV5-1
ASSVGHDEGREGHSYEQY,TRBJ2-7,TRBV9
ASSLGSRDNQPQH,TRBJ1-5,TRBV7-9
SAFLAGADTQY,TRBJ2-3,TRBV20-1
ASSPRDRPEQF,TRBJ2-1,TRBV18
ASSQDGILRYSGYNEQF,TRBJ2-1,TRBV14
ASSSTGAGGNEQF,TRBJ2-1,TRBV28
ATTHVEDQPQH,TRBJ1-5,TRBV6-1
SAILASENTQY,TRBJ2-3,TRBV20-1
ASRGRAGVNGYT,TRBJ1-2,TRBV2
ATSRDSGGRGDEQF,TRBJ2-1,TRBV15
ASGDYGYT,TRBJ1-2,TRBV6-2/TRBV6-3
SARSTELYGYT,TRBJ1-2,TRBV20-1
ASSPPGTEYQETQY,TRBJ2-5,TRBV3-1
ASSLAGLAGNNEQF,TRBJ2-1,TRBV7-9
ASSDLAGNQPQH,TRBJ1-5,TRBV2
ASSPGGHQETQY,TRBJ2-5,TRBV12-3/TRBV12-4
ASSRTMGLALNNEQF,TRBJ2-1,TRBV6-1
ASSSAFSIFSGTYPRSYNEQF,TRBJ2-1,TRBV28
ASSVDPSLGEQY,TRBJ2-7,TRBV9
ASSHEAGGLYNEQF,TRBJ2-1,TRBV3-1
ASSPTLGTGGRETQF,TRBJ2-1,TRBV6-1
ASTPEGTRPYEQY,TRBJ2-7,TRBV7-2
ASSPAWDRGNNEQF,TRBJ2-1,TRBV3-1
SARRPNTEAF,TRBJ1-1,TRBV20-1
ASSFFLNTEAF,TRBJ1-1,TRBV7-3
ASSLRTMGYRNTIY,TRBJ1-3,TRBV12-3/TRBV12-4